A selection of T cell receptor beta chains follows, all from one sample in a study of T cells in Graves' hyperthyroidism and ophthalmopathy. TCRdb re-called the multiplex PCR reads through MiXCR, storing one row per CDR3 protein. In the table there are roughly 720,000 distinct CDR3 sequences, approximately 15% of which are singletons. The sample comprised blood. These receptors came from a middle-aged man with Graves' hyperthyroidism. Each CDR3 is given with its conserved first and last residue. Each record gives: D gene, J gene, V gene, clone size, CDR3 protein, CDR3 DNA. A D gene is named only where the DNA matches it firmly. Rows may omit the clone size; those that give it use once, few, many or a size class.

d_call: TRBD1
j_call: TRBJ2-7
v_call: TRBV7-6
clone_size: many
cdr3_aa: CASSRGTGGSYEQYF
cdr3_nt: TGTGCCAGCAGCCGCGGGACAGGGGGGAGCTACGAGCAGTACTTC

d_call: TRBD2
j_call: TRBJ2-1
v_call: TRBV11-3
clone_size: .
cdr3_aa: CASSASGSYEQFF
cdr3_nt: TGTGCCAGCAGCGCCAGCGGGAGCTATGAGCAGTTCTTC

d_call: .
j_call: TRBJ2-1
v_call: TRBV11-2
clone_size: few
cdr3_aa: CASSRGNHNEQFF
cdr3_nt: TGTGCCAGCAGCCGCGGGAATCACAATGAGCAGTTCTTC

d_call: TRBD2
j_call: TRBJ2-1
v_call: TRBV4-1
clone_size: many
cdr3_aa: CASSHVAGGPSEQFF
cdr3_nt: TGCGCCAGCAGCCATGTAGCGGGAGGGCCGAGTGAGCAGTTCTTC

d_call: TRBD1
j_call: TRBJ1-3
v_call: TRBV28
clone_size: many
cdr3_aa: CASSSGQGANTIYF
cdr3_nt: TGTGCCAGCAGCTCGGGACAGGGGGCAAACACCATATATTTT

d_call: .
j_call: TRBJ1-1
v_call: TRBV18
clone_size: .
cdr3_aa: CASSGGTENVGTEAFF
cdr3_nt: TGTGCCAGCTCAGGAGGGACCGAAAATGTAGGGACTGAAGCTTTCTTT

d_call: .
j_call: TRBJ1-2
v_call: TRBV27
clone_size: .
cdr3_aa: CASRPHGGGDYGYTF
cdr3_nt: TGTGCCAGCAGACCACACGGGGGAGGGGACTATGGCTACACCTTC

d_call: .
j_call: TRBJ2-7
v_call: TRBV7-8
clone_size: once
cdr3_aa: CASSVMGPGLTDEQYF
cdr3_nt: TGTGCCAGCAGCGTTATGGGGCCAGGGCTAACGGACGAGCAGTACTTC

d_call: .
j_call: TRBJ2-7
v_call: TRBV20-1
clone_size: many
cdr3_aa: CSARGLDAVSSEQYF
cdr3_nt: TGCAGTGCTAGAGGGCTAGATGCGGTTTCGTCCGAGCAGTACTTC

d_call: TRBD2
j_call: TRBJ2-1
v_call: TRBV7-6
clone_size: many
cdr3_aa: CASSLARSSGRDQQFF
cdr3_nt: TGTGCCAGCAGCTTAGCGCGGTCTAGCGGGAGGGATCAGCAGTTCTTC

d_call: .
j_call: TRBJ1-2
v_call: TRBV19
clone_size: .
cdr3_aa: CASSTPVRGRTNYGYTF
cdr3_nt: TGTGCCAGTAGTACCCCGGTACGGGGCCGCACTAACTATGGCTACACCTTC

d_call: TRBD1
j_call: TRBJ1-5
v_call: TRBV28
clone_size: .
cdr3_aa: CASHRGYQPQHF
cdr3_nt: TGTGCCAGCCACAGGGGTTATCAGCCCCAGCATTTT

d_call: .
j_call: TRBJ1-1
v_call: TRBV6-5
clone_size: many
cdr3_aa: CASSYEGRYAFF
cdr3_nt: TGTGCCAGCAGTTACGAGGGGCGATACGCTTTCTTT

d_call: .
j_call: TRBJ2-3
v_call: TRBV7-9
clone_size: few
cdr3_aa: CASSSPVRDTQYF
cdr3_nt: TGTGCCAGCAGCTCTCCAGTTCGGGATACGCAGTATTTT

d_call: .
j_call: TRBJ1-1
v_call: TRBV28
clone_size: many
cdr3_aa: CASSSGGELGEAFF
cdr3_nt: TGTGCCAGCAGTTCTGGGGGCGAATTAGGCGAAGCTTTCTTT

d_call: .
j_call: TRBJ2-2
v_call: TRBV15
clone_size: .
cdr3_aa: CATSGRAGTGELFF
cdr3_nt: TGTGCCACCAGCGGCAGGGCTGGCACCGGGGAGCTGTTTTTT

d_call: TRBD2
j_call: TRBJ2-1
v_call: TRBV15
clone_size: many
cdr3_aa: CATSSTVGRGGFSAYNEQFF
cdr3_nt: TGTGCCACCAGCAGTACGGTCGGGAGGGGTGGGTTTAGCGCCTACAATGAGCAGTTCTTC

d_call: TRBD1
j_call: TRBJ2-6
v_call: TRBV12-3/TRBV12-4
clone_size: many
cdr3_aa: CASSPLGTGLSGANVLTF
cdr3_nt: TGTGCCAGCAGTCCCCTCGGGACAGGGTTATCTGGGGCCAACGTCCTGACTTTC

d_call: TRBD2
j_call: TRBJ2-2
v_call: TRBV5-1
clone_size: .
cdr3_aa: CASSLATSGNTGELFF
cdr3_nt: TGCGCCAGCAGCTTGGCCACTAGCGGAAACACCGGGGAGCTGTTTTTT

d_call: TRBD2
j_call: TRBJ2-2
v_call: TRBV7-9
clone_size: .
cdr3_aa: CASSLLLAGRTGVLFF
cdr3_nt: TGTGCCAGCAGCTTATTACTAGCGGGCCGAACCGGGGTGCTGTTTTTT

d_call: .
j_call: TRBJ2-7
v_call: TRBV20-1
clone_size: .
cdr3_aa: CSARGVRPHEQYF
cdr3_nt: TGCAGTGCTAGAGGGGTTAGGCCCCACGAGCAGTACTTC

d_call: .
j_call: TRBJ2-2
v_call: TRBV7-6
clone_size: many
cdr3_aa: CASSLALQGVTGELFF
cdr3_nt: TGTGCCAGCAGCTTAGCGCTCCAAGGGGTCACCGGGGAGCTGTTTTTT

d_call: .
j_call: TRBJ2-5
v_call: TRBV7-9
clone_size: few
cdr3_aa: CASSLFSGPQETQYF
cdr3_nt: TGTGCCAGCAGCTTATTCAGCGGGCCGCAAGAGACCCAGTACTTC

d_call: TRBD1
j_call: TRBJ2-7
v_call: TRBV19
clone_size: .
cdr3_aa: CASSAGQGPSYEQYF
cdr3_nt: TGTGCCAGTAGTGCAGGACAGGGCCCCTCCTACGAGCAGTACTTC

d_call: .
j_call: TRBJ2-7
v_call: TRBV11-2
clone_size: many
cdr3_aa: CASSLNPGSSEQYF
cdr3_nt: TGTGCCAGCAGCTTAAACCCAGGGTCGTCCGAGCAGTACTTC

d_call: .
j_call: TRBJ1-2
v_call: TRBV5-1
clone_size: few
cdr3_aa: CASSLREANYGYTF
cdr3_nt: TGCGCCAGCAGCTTGAGGGAGGCTAACTATGGCTACACCTTC

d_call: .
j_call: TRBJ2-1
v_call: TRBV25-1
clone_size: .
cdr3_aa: CASSESLRGYNEQFF
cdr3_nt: TGTGCCAGCAGTGAATCGTTGCGGGGCTACAATGAGCAGTTCTTC

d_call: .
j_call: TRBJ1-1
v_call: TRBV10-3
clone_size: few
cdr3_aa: CAISESPGYDTEAFF
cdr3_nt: TGTGCCATCAGTGAGTCACCCGGGTACGACACTGAAGCTTTCTTT

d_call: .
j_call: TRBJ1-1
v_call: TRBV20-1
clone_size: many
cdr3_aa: CSDPTRGREAFF
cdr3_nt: TGCAGTGATCCTACGCGGGGGAGGGAAGCTTTCTTT

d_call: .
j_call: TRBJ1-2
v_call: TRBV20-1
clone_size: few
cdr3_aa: CSAPDGITYGYTF
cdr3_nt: TGCAGTGCCCCCGACGGCATTACCTATGGCTACACCTTC

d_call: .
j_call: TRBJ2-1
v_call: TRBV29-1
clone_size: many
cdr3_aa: CSAGQSNNEQFF
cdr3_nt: TGCAGCGCTGGACAGTCGAACAATGAGCAGTTCTTC

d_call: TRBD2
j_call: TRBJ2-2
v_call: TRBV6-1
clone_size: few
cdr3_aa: CASSQSKPGLAYTGELFF
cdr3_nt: TGTGCCAGCAGCCAATCTAAACCGGGACTAGCGTACACCGGGGAGCTGTTTTTT

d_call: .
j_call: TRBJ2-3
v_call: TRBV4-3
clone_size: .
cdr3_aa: CASSQDLSARISTDTQYF
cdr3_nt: TGCGCCAGCAGCCAAGATTTATCAGCGCGAATAAGCACAGATACGCAGTATTTT

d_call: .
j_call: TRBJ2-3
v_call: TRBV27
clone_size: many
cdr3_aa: CASSPRAWPSPDTQYF
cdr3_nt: TGTGCCAGCAGTCCCAGAGCTTGGCCCTCCCCAGATACGCAGTATTTT

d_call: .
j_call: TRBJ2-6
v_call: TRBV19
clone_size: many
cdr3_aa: CASGIAGANVLTF
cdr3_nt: TGTGCCAGTGGAATCGCTGGGGCCAACGTCCTGACTTTC

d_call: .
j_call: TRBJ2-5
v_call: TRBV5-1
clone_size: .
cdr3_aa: CASSFWAGKQETQYF
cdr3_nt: TGCGCCAGCAGCTTTTGGGCGGGGAAACAAGAGACCCAGTACTTC

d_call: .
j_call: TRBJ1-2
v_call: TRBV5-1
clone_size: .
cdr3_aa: CASSVRGDITVYGYTF
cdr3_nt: TGCGCCAGCAGCGTGCGTGGGGACATTACGGTCTATGGCTACACCTTC